This section outlines one T cell receptor beta chain sequence together with its context. This clonotype has a handful of counts. Its antigen remains undetermined. No qualities accompany the bases; no much larger clone lies one base away. The record originates from a study of spatial heterogeneity in lung cancer (dated by TCRdb to between 2018 and 2020). At the level of the whole study: Samples were obtained from about 75 patients with early-stage, untreated non-small cell lung cancer from the lung TRACERx cohort. Follow-up PBMC samples were sequenced whenever available, with the median time to follow-up being around 2 years after resection. Beta-chain transcripts were consistently detected in greater numbers than alpha-chain transcripts, which likely reflects a higher abundance of beta-chain transcripts. In the raw uncorrected reads, each unique combination of TCR and UMI appeared more than ten times on average. TCR alpha and beta repertoires were quantitatively compared across multiple tumor regions, matched nontumor lung and blood in non-small cell lung cancer. Nonsynonymous mutation counts, determined by whole-exome sequencing of tumor tissue, were related to TCR repertoire features. Both alpha and beta chains were TCR-sequenced in samples taken at surgery, namely 220 tumor regions, 61 to 65 matched nontumor lung samples and some 53 PBMC samples. Results the study describes overall, beyond this receptor: Additional single-cell paired TCR alpha and beta sequencing was considered necessary to confirm, at a functional level, the hypothesis that regional TCRs recognize regional mutations. Ubiquitous expanded tumor TCRs were detected in blood more often at tumor resection than at routine follow-up. Only 13 to 15 patients were included in comparisons of baseline and follow-up blood repertoires.

This specimen's time point label, interpreted: blood at routine non-recurrence follow-up after resection. TCR sequencing used whole RNA extracted from tumor and nontumor lung tissue, or from cryopreserved PBMC samples, without cell sorting. A patient was chosen for TCR sequencing only when enough RNA was available from at least two tumor regions. Based on the germline V gene, the CDR1 and CDR2 sequences are LGHNA and YNFKEQ. V loses 0 bases, J loses 6 bases, and the germline ends lie 14 bases apart. From cysteine to phenylalanine, the CDR3 is 16 amino acids long. The kept DNA is CDR3 alone, 48 bases in frame from the first base. The method behind the library was 5' RACE. The sequencer listed for this sample is NextSeq 500. To allow correction of PCR and sequencing errors, the TCR library protocol tagged every TCR cDNA molecule with a unique molecular identifier. Processing in the source paper ran as follows. TCR identification, UMI-based error correction and CDR3 extraction were performed with Decombinator tools. Expanded TCRs were defined as those above a frequency of 2 per 1,000, corresponding to the top 1% of the tumor frequency distribution. Renyi diversity was computed with the R vegan package after each repertoire had been subsampled 100 times to 5,000 TCRs. CDR3 similarity networks were built from amino acid triplet string-kernel similarity, with CDR3s being connected when pairwise similarity was above 0.82. Starting from the raw public reads, TCRdb applied fastp trimming at Q25, assembled clones with MiXCR and retained in-frame beta chains. Rows merge per CDR3 protein into single entries with the most common DNA and genes. TCRdb assigned the V and J calls; the authors' analysis was not used. For this sample the table gives over 85,000 distinct CDR3 sequences, of which approximately 20% were detected only once. Jointly, the top ten make up 20% to 25% of the sample.

The receptor was derived from a male donor with early-stage non-small cell lung cancer. The chain joins TRBV4-2 to TRBJ1-4, with the D gene call left open. This sample comprised PBMCs, obtained at follow-up. The CDR3 protein sequence reads: CASSQDRRPSDEKLFF. At the DNA level, the sequence is TGTGCCAGCAGCCAAGATAGGCGCCCATCGGATGAAAAACTGTTTTTT.